Listed below are T cell receptor beta chains from one sample, sequenced in a study of cytomegalovirus exposure and HLA in healthy donors. The table came from immunoSEQ multiplex PCR; TCRdb's copy has only in-frame clones and leaves some out. The sample records some 150,000 clones, 60% to 80% being singletons. Specimen: PBMCs. The receptors shown here come from a male donor in good health and CMV-seronegative. Both conserved end residues are part of each CDR3. The order of the fields is V gene, J gene, clone size, D gene, CDR3 protein, CDR3 DNA. The D gene is left open where the match is weak. Clone size, where shown, is once, few, many, or a class for clones that have expanded.

V gene: TRBV10-2
J gene: TRBJ2-5
clone size: -
D gene: TRBD1
CDR3 protein: CASKVRDRGFETQYF
CDR3 DNA: TGCGCCAGCAAAGTCCGGGACAGGGGTTTCGAGACCCAGTACTTC

V gene: TRBV5-1
J gene: TRBJ2-3
clone size: -
D gene: -
CDR3 protein: CASSLQGVTDTQYF
CDR3 DNA: TGCGCCAGCAGCTTACAGGGAGTCACAGATACGCAGTATTTT

V gene: TRBV5-1
J gene: TRBJ2-1
clone size: -
D gene: TRBD2
CDR3 protein: CASSSSGGAYNEQFF
CDR3 DNA: TGCGCCAGCAGCTCTAGCGGGGGGGCCTACAATGAGCAGTTCTTC

V gene: TRBV6-5
J gene: TRBJ1-2
clone size: -
D gene: -
CDR3 protein: CASSPGAGPYGYTF
CDR3 DNA: TGTGCCAGCAGTCCTGGCGCGGGACCCTATGGCTACACCTTC

V gene: TRBV9
J gene: TRBJ2-6
clone size: -
D gene: TRBD1
CDR3 protein: CASTGGPLSGANVLTF
CDR3 DNA: TGTGCCAGTACAGGGGGTCCCCTCTCTGGGGCCAACGTCCTGACTTTC

V gene: TRBV11-3
J gene: TRBJ1-1
clone size: -
D gene: -
CDR3 protein: CASSFLGQNTEAFF
CDR3 DNA: TGTGCCAGCAGCTTTTTGGGACAGAACACTGAAGCTTTCTTT

V gene: TRBV9
J gene: TRBJ1-6
clone size: few
D gene: TRBD1
CDR3 protein: CASSADRGRLHF
CDR3 DNA: TGTGCCAGCAGCGCGGACAGGGGGCGCCTCCACTTT

V gene: TRBV5-1
J gene: TRBJ1-2
clone size: -
D gene: -
CDR3 protein: CASSLGQGNYGYTF
CDR3 DNA: TGCGCCAGCAGCTTGGGGCAGGGTAACTATGGCTACACCTTC

V gene: TRBV5-1
J gene: TRBJ2-7
clone size: -
D gene: TRBD2
CDR3 protein: CASSLPREGSSYEQYF
CDR3 DNA: TGCGCCAGCAGCTTGCCCCGGGAGGGTAGCTCCTACGAGCAGTACTTC

V gene: TRBV5-6
J gene: TRBJ2-5
clone size: -
D gene: TRBD1
CDR3 protein: CASSLQGMETQYF
CDR3 DNA: TGTGCCAGCAGCTTACAGGGGATGGAGACCCAGTACTTC

V gene: TRBV11-2
J gene: TRBJ1-4
clone size: -
D gene: TRBD1
CDR3 protein: CASSLAGQYGPNPGEKLFF
CDR3 DNA: TGTGCCAGCAGCTTGGCGGGACAGTATGGGCCTAATCCGGGTGAAAAACTGTTTTTT

V gene: TRBV5-1
J gene: TRBJ2-5
clone size: -
D gene: -
CDR3 protein: CASSLGQGGETQYF
CDR3 DNA: TGCGCCAGCAGCTTGGGACAGGGAGGAGAGACCCAGTACTTC

V gene: TRBV2
J gene: TRBJ2-1
clone size: -
D gene: TRBD2
CDR3 protein: CASTGLAGWNEQFF
CDR3 DNA: TGTGCCAGCACAGGGCTAGCGGGGTGGAATGAGCAGTTCTTC

V gene: TRBV15
J gene: TRBJ2-7
clone size: -
D gene: TRBD2
CDR3 protein: CATSRSGGARSYEQYF
CDR3 DNA: TGTGCCACCAGCAGATCGGGGGGGGCGCGCTCCTACGAGCAGTACTTC

V gene: TRBV5-4
J gene: TRBJ2-5
clone size: -
D gene: -
CDR3 protein: CASSLATGLGKTQYF
CDR3 DNA: TGTGCCAGCAGCTTGGCGACAGGTTTAGGAAAGACCCAGTACTTC

V gene: TRBV7-9
J gene: TRBJ2-1
clone size: -
D gene: -
CDR3 protein: CAGSLGGLNEQFF
CDR3 DNA: TGTGCCGGCAGCTTAGGAGGGTTAAATGAGCAGTTCTTC

V gene: TRBV5-1
J gene: TRBJ1-1
clone size: -
D gene: -
CDR3 protein: CASSFGQLNTEAFF
CDR3 DNA: TGCGCCAGCAGCTTTGGACAGCTAAACACTGAAGCTTTTTTT